These 20 T cell receptor beta chains were sequenced from one sample in a study of cytomegalovirus exposure and HLA in healthy donors. Profiled with immunoSEQ multiplex PCR; TCRdb holds only in-frame clones, not every one. The table records under 150,000 clones, around 87% of them present only once. Source material: PBMCs. The origin of the receptors is a man aged 18 to 30 in good health and CMV-seropositive.

This clone was observed a few times. The V and J genes are TRBV7-9 and TRBJ1-1; TRBD1 aligns across 9 bases. V was clipped by 5 bases and J by 8 bases; unmatched bases: 3. CDR1 and CDR2 from the germline V gene are SEHNR and FQNEAQ (reference sequence). The CDR3 has 12 amino acids. CDR3 sequence: CASSRDRVEAFF. The CDR3 DNA follows: TGTGCCAGCAGCCGGGACAGGGTCGAAGCTTTCTTT.

The V and J genes are TRBV18 and TRBJ2-5, with TRBD1 matching over 9 bases. The CDR3 spans 14 residues. The germline V gene encodes CDR1 KGHSH and CDR2 LQKENI. V lost 3 bases to trimming and J lost 5 bases; unmatched junction nucleotides: 4. For the CDR3, the DNA is TGTGCCAGCTCACCTGGACAGGGGTGGGAGACCCAGTACTTC. Amino acid sequence: CASSPGQGWETQYF.

V usage is TRBV30 and J usage is TRBJ2-7, with 8 bases matching TRBD1. Trimming at V came to 3 bases and at J to 4 bases, leaving 11 bases not matched to a gene. The CDR3 contains 15 residues. Germline assignment: CDR1 GTSNPN and CDR2 SVGIG (reference sequence). The CDR3 loop reads CAWSDSWTGRYEQYF. In nucleotides, the CDR3 is TGTGCCTGGAGCGATTCCTGGACAGGGCGGTACGAGCAGTACTTC.

A few counts support this clone. This chain connects TRBV5-6 to TRBJ2-1; TRBD2 agrees at 11 bases. The CDR3 loop spans 13 amino acids. Trimming removed 4 bases from V and 10 bases from J; junction bases left unmatched: 4. The germline V gene has CDR1 SGHDT and CDR2 YYEEEE. CDR3 amino acids: CASSEGLADEQFF. The DNA of the CDR3 is TGTGCCAGCAGCGAGGGACTAGCGGACGAGCAGTTCTTC. The variable domain in full, completed from reference TRBV5-6 and TRBJ2-1, reads DAGVTQSPTHLIKTRGQQVTLRCSPKSGHDTVSWYQQALGQGPQFIFQYYEEEERQRGNFPDRFSGHQFPNYSSELNVNALLLGDSALYLCASSEGLADEQFFGPGTRLTVL.

This chain connects TRBV6-4 to TRBJ2-7, with a possible D match to TRBD1 (5 bases). Per the germline V gene, CDR1 is MRHNA and CDR2 is SNTAGT. Trimming took 10 bases from V and 3 from J, leaving 16 bases between them. This CDR3 comprises 13 residues. This chain's CDR3 is CAIERTGDYEQYF. The CDR3 region has the DNA TGTGCCATCGAACGTACAGGTGACTACGAGCAGTACTTC.

The V gene is TRBV29-1, the J gene TRBJ1-4; TRBD1 might be the D (6 bases). In germline, CDR1 is SQVTM, CDR2 ANQGSEA. The CDR3 covers 14 residues. With 8 bases removed from V and 0 bases from J, the gap between germline ends came to 13 bases. The CDR3 nucleotides read TGCAGCCGCCCAGGGGCAGCAACTAATGAAAAACTGTTTTTT. This sequence encodes CSRPGAATNEKLFF.

The rearrangement joins TRBV11-2 to TRBJ1-1, with a possible D match to TRBD1 (5 bases). The germline gives CDR1 SGHAT, CDR2 FQNNGV. The CDR3 sequence is 13 residues long. With 4 bases removed from V and 1 base from J, the gap between germline ends came to 7 bases. The CDR3: CASSYDRNTEAFF. The CDR3 DNA sequence: TGTGCCAGCAGCTACGACAGGAACACTGAAGCTTTCTTT.

This clone was detected only once. The rearrangement links TRBV19 to TRBJ2-7; a weak D match, TRBD2 (6 bases). Trimming left V 3 bases short and J 3 bases short, with 12 bases between. The CDR3 spans 14 residues. Germline values: CDR1 LNHDA, CDR2 SQIVND (reference sequence). The CDR3 DNA reads TGTGCCAGTAGTATTAGGTTCGGGGGCTACGAGCAGTACTTC. Its translation: CASSIRFGGYEQYF. The full variable domain, completed using reference TRBV19 and TRBJ2-7, is DGGITQSPKYLFRKEGQNVTLSCEQNLNHDAMYWYRQDPGQGLRLIYYSQIVNDFQKGDIAEGYSVSREKKESFPLTVTSAQKNPTAFYLCASSIRFGGYEQYFGPGTRLTVT.

This clone was seen a handful of times. The V and J genes are TRBV11-1 and TRBJ1-2, with 7 bases identical to TRBD1. The length of the CDR3 is 14 residues. V lost 5 bases and J lost 4; bases outside the gene matches: 7. Germline V gene data show CDR1 as SGHAT and CDR2 as FQDESV (reference sequence). The CDR3 nucleotides read TGTGCCAGCAGCGGCAGGGGGACTGGCTATGGCTACACCTTC. Amino acids: CASSGRGTGYGYTF.

This clone has just one count. The V gene is TRBV10-2, the J gene TRBJ1-1, with 8 bases aligning to TRBD1. There are 14 residues in the CDR3. Per germline, CDR1 WSHSY and CDR2 SAAADI. The V segment lost 6 bases and the J segment 9 bases; nucleotides outside the gene matches: 12. CDR3 in DNA: TGCGCCAGCAGCCCCAGTAGGGGACAGGCGCAAGCTTTCTTT. It specifies CASSPSRGQAQAFF.

DNA of the CDR3: TGTGCCAGCAGTGGACCCGGGGGACTAGCGGGGGCCCAAGAGACCCAGTACTTC. This encodes CASSGPGGLAGAQETQYF. This chain uses TRBV6-1 with TRBJ2-5, with 14 bases that match TRBD2. The V segment lost 4 bases and the J segment 1 base; nucleotides outside the gene matches: 8. The CDR3 is made up of 18 amino acids. Germline lookup yields CDR1 MNHNS and CDR2 SASEGT.

The V gene is TRBV15, the J gene TRBJ1-2, with D possibly matching TRBD1 (5 bases). CDR3 length: 18 amino acids. V shed 1 base and J shed 7 bases, with 25 bases lying between them. Looked up from germline, CDR1 is LNHNV and CDR2 is YYDKDF (reference sequence). The CDR3 loop reads CATSRAAVQLVGAGGYTF. The CDR3, as DNA: TGTGCCACCAGCAGAGCCGCGGTACAGTTAGTAGGGGCCGGTGGCTACACCTTC.

V gene TRBV2 combines with J gene TRBJ2-2; tentatively, D is TRBD1 (5 bases). The CDR3 has 13 amino acids. The V gene lost 10 bases and the J gene lost 9 bases, with 18 bases spanning the gap. The germline V gene encodes CDR1 SNHLY and CDR2 FYNNEI. This CDR3 reads CATSGLGKRELFF. As DNA, the CDR3 is TGTGCCACCTCAGGGCTGGGGAAACGGGAGCTGTTTTTT.

This rearrangement joins TRBV12-5 to TRBJ2-1, with D unclear. Germline V gene sequence: CDR1 LGHNT, CDR2 FRNRAP. V shed 3 bases and J shed 5 bases, with 17 bases lying between them. The length of the CDR3 is 16 residues. The chain's CDR3 is CASGLVAPGQDNEQFF. The CDR3 DNA follows: TGTGCTAGTGGTTTAGTTGCGCCAGGTCAGGACAATGAGCAGTTCTTC.

J is TRBJ2-2 and V is TRBV19; 10 bases line up with TRBD1. CDR3 length: 16 amino acids. Trimming at V came to 7 bases and at J to 5 bases, leaving 10 bases not matched to a gene. Per the germline V gene, CDR1 is LNHDA and CDR2 is SQIVND (reference sequence). CDR3 loop: CASTPRGQGRTGELFF. The CDR3 DNA follows: TGTGCCAGTACGCCTAGGGGACAGGGGAGGACCGGGGAGCTGTTTTTT.

This clone has a single count. The chain uses TRBV27 and TRBJ2-2; 7 bases align to TRBD2. Trimming at V came to 6 bases and at J to 8 bases, leaving 18 bases not matched to a gene. The CDR3 spans 17 residues. Germline assignment: CDR1 MNHEY and CDR2 SMNVEV (reference sequence). The CDR3 region has the DNA TGTGCCAGCAGCCATACCCCTCCGAGGGAGGGTCGTGGGGAGCTGTTTTTT. This sequence encodes CASSHTPPREGRGELFF.

The chain links TRBV5-4 to TRBJ1-2; 7 bases fit TRBD1. The germline CDR1 and CDR2 sequences are SGHNT and YYREEE (reference sequence). V dropped 1 base and J dropped 6; count of bases not matched to a gene: 3. The CDR3 totals 13 residues. The CDR3, as DNA: TGTGCCAGCAGCTTGTATCAGGGGGATGGCTACACCTTC. Its translation: CASSLYQGDGYTF.

The chain links TRBV2 to TRBJ1-2; D is ambiguous. Germline loops: CDR1 SNHLY, CDR2 FYNNEI. This CDR3 has 12 amino acids. The V end was cut by 8 bases, the J end by 8 bases, with 15 bases between. CDR3 DNA: TGTGCCAGCCTCAACCGGGGAGGAGGCTACACCTTC. It is translated as CASLNRGGGYTF. Drawing the rest from reference TRBV2 and TRBJ1-2, the complete variable domain is EPEVTQTPSHQVTQMGQEVILRCVPISNHLYFYWYRQILGQKVEFLVSFYNNEISEKSEIFDDQFSVERPDGSNFTLKIRSTKLEDSAMYFCASLNRGGGYTFGSGTRLTVV.

This chain connects TRBV25-1 to TRBJ2-5, with D maybe TRBD1 (5 bases). With the DNA end fitting TRBJ2-7 better, the J assignment may be wrong. Germline loops: CDR1 MGHDK, CDR2 SYGVNS. This CDR3 has 14 residues. CDR3 DNA: TGTGCCAGCAGTCCCAGTGGGGCGTTCTACGAGCAGTACTTC. It translates to CASSPSGAFYEQYF.

V usage is TRBV11-2 and J usage is TRBJ1-2, with D possibly TRBD1 on 6 matching bases. CDR3 length: 15 amino acids. Germline lookup yields CDR1 SGHAT and CDR2 FQNNGV. Trimming took 5 bases from V and 6 from J, leaving 19 bases between them. The CDR3 sequence is CASSHYRASWDGYTF. CDR3 in DNA: TGTGCCAGCAGCCATTACAGGGCATCCTGGGATGGCTACACCTTC.